The rows below give T cell receptor beta chains drawn from one sample of a study of blood T cell repertoires in COVID-19. The assay was immunoSEQ multiplex PCR, and TCRdb's table has in-frame clones only and misses some. Altogether approximately 98,000 clones are present, roughly 88% being singletons, with the ten largest covering over 2%. Sequences were obtained from peripheral blood. The receptors derive from a human donor in a cohort sampled during active COVID-19. The CDR3 runs from the conserved cysteine through the conserved F or W. D genes are given only for firm matches. Some rows have no size entry. The others give once, few or many, or a class for an expanded clone.

DNA,CDR3,D,J,V,size
TGTGCCAGCAGCCAAGGCCCGCCGACAGGGGATACGCAGTATTTT,CASSQGPPTGDTQYF,TRBD1,TRBJ2-3,TRBV3-1/TRBV3-2,.
TGTGCCAGCAGTGAACAGGGGGCCGGCAATCAGCCCCAGCATTTT,CASSEQGAGNQPQHF,TRBD1,TRBJ1-5,TRBV2,few
TGCGCCAGCAGCTTGGCAACAGGGAGTAGTGAAAAACTGTTTTTT,CASSLATGSSEKLFF,.,TRBJ1-4,TRBV5-1,.
TGTGCCAGCAGCTTGGTGACAGGCCCGCCGCCAGATACGCAGTATTTT,CASSLVTGPPPDTQYF,.,TRBJ2-3,TRBV5-5,.
TGTGCCAGCAGTGAATGGAGGCCGATCGCCTCCTACAATGAGCAGTTCTTC,CASSEWRPIASYNEQFF,.,TRBJ2-1,TRBV25-1,.
TGTGCCAGCAGTTTTTCTAGCGGGACTAGCGGGAGGGCCACAGATACGCAGTATTTT,CASSFSSGTSGRATDTQYF,TRBD2,TRBJ2-3,TRBV27,.
TGTGCCAGCAGCTCCAGACTAGCGGGAGGGCCGGCAGATACGCAGTATTTT,CASSSRLAGGPADTQYF,TRBD2,TRBJ2-3,TRBV7-9,.
TGCGCCAGCAGCCAAGACCCCCCATACGGGGGGCGGCAAGAGACCCAGTACTTC,CASSQDPPYGGRQETQYF,.,TRBJ2-5,TRBV4-1,.
TGTGCCAGCAGCATCAGTAATTCACCCCTCCACTTT,CASSISNSPLHF,.,TRBJ1-6,TRBV12-3/TRBV12-4,.
TGTGCCAGCAGCGTAGCGGCTAGCGGGTGGGTAGAGCAGTTCTTC,CASSVAASGWVEQFF,TRBD2,TRBJ2-1,TRBV9,.
TGTGCCAGCAGCTTTAGGGCAACAGGGTCTGGGGCCAACGTCCTGACTTTC,CASSFRATGSGANVLTF,.,TRBJ2-6,TRBV7-2,.
TGTGCCAGCAGCTCTGACGGGACAGGCGGCACAGATACGCAGTATTTT,CASSSDGTGGTDTQYF,TRBD1,TRBJ2-3,TRBV28,.
TGTGCCAGCAGCGACCGCGCTACAGGGTCCGAAGGACTGTTTTTT,CASSDRATGSEGLFF,.,TRBJ1-4,TRBV11-1,.
TGTGCCAGCAGCCCACCGCCCCCCGGGTCTAGCGGGGGGCCCGTAAATACGCAGTATTTT,CASSPPPPGSSGGPVNTQYF,.,TRBJ2-3,TRBV21-1,.
TGTGCCAGCAGCCAAGACTCAGATACGCAGTATTTT,CASSQDSDTQYF,.,TRBJ2-3,TRBV5-8,.
TGTGCCAGCAGTGCCGGGACAGGGTTCCACGAGCAGTACTTC,CASSAGTGFHEQYF,TRBD1,TRBJ2-7,TRBV28,.
TGTGCCAGCAGCCAGGTAACAGGGAGGGTGAACACTGAAGCTTTCTTT,CASSQVTGRVNTEAFF,.,TRBJ1-1,TRBV14,.
TGTGCCAGCAGTGACGGACAGAGGGTTAACTATGGCTACACCTTC,CASSDGQRVNYGYTF,.,TRBJ1-2,TRBV6-1,.
TGTGCCAGCAGCGTAGGTTCCCAATACAATGAGCAGTTCTTC,CASSVGSQYNEQFF,.,TRBJ2-1,TRBV9,.
TGTGCCTGGAGTGCGGGAGGTAGCACCGGGGAGCTGTTTTTT,CAWSAGGSTGELFF,TRBD2,TRBJ2-2,TRBV30,.
TGTGCCAGCTCACCACCGGCTAGTGCTGTAGGGGAGCTGTTTTTT,CASSPPASAVGELFF,.,TRBJ2-2,TRBV18,.
TGTGCCAGCAGCTCTACCCCGACAGGGAACATTCAGTACTTC,CASSSTPTGNIQYF,TRBD1,TRBJ2-4,TRBV7-6,.